The 18 T cell receptor beta chains listed next were all sequenced from one sample in a study of blood T cell repertoires in COVID-19. TCRdb's copy holds only in-frame clones and misses some; the assay was immunoSEQ multiplex PCR. The table records a few hundred thousand clones, around nine tenths of them present only once. The sequenced sample consisted of PBMCs or T cells enriched from blood (not recorded which). The receptors stem from a woman between 40 and 55 years old who had recovered from COVID-19.

Worth noting for this clone: The sample carries other DNA sequences with the same CDR3. The chain couples TRBV18 to TRBJ2-1, with TRBD2 matching over 10 bases. This CDR3 spans 15 amino acids. Germline V gene sequence: CDR1 KGHSH, CDR2 LQKENI. V was pared by 3 bases and J by 3 bases, with 2 bases of the junction left unmatched. CDR3 amino acids: CASSPRTSGYNEQFF. The CDR3 nucleotides are TGTGCCAGCTCACCTCGGACTAGCGGCTACAATGAGCAGTTCTTC.

The chain recombines TRBV7-9 with TRBJ2-7; no firm D call. Germline lookup yields CDR1 SEHNR and CDR2 FQNEAQ (reference sequence). Trimming took off 2 bases at V and 9 bases at J, with 11 bases between the two ends. The CDR3 loop spans 12 amino acids. In DNA, the CDR3 is TGTGCCAGCAGCTTATCTGCGGCCACGCAGTACTTC. Its translation: CASSLSAATQYF.

The CDR3 bases are TGTGCCAGCAGCGTTACGAGGGTAGGGATCAATGAGCAGTTCTTC. Amino acid sequence: CASSVTRVGINEQFF. J is TRBJ2-1 and V is TRBV9; TRBD2 is a possible D gene (5 bases). The CDR3 length is 15 residues. Germline loops: CDR1 SGDLS, CDR2 YYNGEE. Trimming pared 2 bases from V and 6 bases from J, leaving 15 bases between. The complete variable domain, with remaining parts taken from reference TRBV9 and TRBJ2-1, reads DSGVTQTPKHLITATGQRVTLRCSPRSGDLSVYWYQQSLDQGLQFLIQYYNGEERAKGNILERFSAQQFPDLHSELNLSSLELGDSALYFCASSVTRVGINEQFFGPGTRLTVL.

This clone was seen a single time. The rearrangement joins TRBV5-1 to TRBJ2-3; 8 nucleotides line up with TRBD1. V was clipped by 4 bases and J by 0 bases; unmatched bases: 4. This CDR3 has 15 residues. Per the germline V gene, CDR1 is SGHRS and CDR2 is YFSETQ. The CDR3: CASSIQGASTDTQYF. For the CDR3, the DNA is TGCGCCAGCAGCATCCAGGGGGCGAGCACAGATACGCAGTATTTT. The variable domain in full, completed from reference TRBV5-1 and TRBJ2-3, reads KAGVTQTPRYLIKTRGQQVTLSCSPISGHRSVSWYQQTPGQGLQFLFEYFSETQRNKGNFPGRFSGRQFSNSRSEMNVSTLELGDSALYLCASSIQGASTDTQYFGPGTRLTVL.

This chain joins TRBV10-3 and TRBJ2-3, with D uncertain. V was trimmed by 6 bases and J by 5 bases, leaving 12 bases between them. Germline CDR1 reads ENHRY; CDR2 reads SYGVKD. The CDR3 length is 13 residues. CDR3 amino acids: CAIRVNSGDTQYF. The CDR3, as DNA: TGTGCCATCAGAGTGAATTCCGGAGATACGCAGTATTTT.

This clone showed up just once. The V gene is TRBV11-3, the J gene TRBJ2-6; a weak D match, TRBD2 (5 bases). This CDR3 comprises 17 residues. The germline gives CDR1 SGHNT, CDR2 YENEEA. Between the trimmed V and J ends, which lost 5 bases and 0 bases, there was a span of 14 bases. CDR3 sequence reads: CASSPGGGYSGANVLTF. The CDR3 nucleotides read TGTGCCAGCAGCCCCGGCGGCGGGTACTCTGGGGCCAACGTCCTGACTTTC.

This sequence joins TRBV7-2 and TRBJ2-7, with 11 bases aligning to TRBD2. Unmatched junction bases numbered 6, after V lost 5 bases and J lost 0 bases. Germline CDR1 SGHTA, CDR2 FQGNSA. The CDR3 has 16 residues. For the CDR3, the DNA is TGTGCCAGCAGCCTGACAGGGACTAGCGGCTCCTACGAGCAGTACTTC. This translates into CASSLTGTSGSYEQYF.

The rearrangement joins TRBV6-5 to TRBJ2-7; 9 bases match TRBD1. Germline V gives CDR1 MNHEY, CDR2 SVGAGI. The CDR3 covers 13 residues. V gave up 7 bases and J gave up 2 bases; unmatched junction bases: 3. The CDR3 DNA follows: TGTGCCAGCACTGGGACAGGGCCCTACGAGCAGTACTTC. Its protein is CASTGTGPYEQYF.

The genes are TRBV27 and TRBJ1-5, with TRBD1 matching over 9 bases. Germline CDR1 and CDR2: MNHEY and SMNVEV (reference sequence). The trim removed 5 bases at V and 9 bases at J, leaving 11 bases unmatched. The CDR3 consists of 15 residues. CDR3 bases: TGTGCCAGCAGTCCGACCGGGACAGGGTATTTGCCCCAGCATTTT. Its protein product is CASSPTGTGYLPQHF.

The gene calls are TRBV2 and TRBJ1-6; TRBD1 matches 9 bases. The CDR3 has 14 residues. Germline CDR1 SNHLY, CDR2 FYNNEI. V was pared by 10 bases and J by 9 bases, with 10 bases of the junction left unmatched. CDR3 coding DNA: TGTGCCACCCACTACGGACAGGGGTTTTCACCCCTCCACTTT. This translates into CATHYGQGFSPLHF.

There are a few counts of this clone. The V and J genes are TRBV2 and TRBJ1-4, with D unresolved. Germline V gives CDR1 SNHLY, CDR2 FYNNEI. The V and J ends lost 8 bases and 10 bases respectively, with 23 bases between them. CDR3 length: 15 amino acids. CDR3 nucleotides: TGTGCCAGCTTTCCTGAGGGAGCAGTATCACGAAAACTGTTTTTT. This codes for CASFPEGAVSRKLFF.

The chain carries TRBV6-2 or TRBV6-3 and TRBJ1-5; 8 bases map to TRBD1. V lost 6 bases to trimming and J lost 3 bases; unmatched junction nucleotides: 10. CDR3 size: 16 residues. Germline loops: CDR1 MNHEY, CDR2 SVGEGT. CDR3 nucleotide sequence: TGTGCCAGCAGCAACTCCCGGGACAGGATCAATCAGCCCCAGCATTTT. It yields the protein CASSNSRDRINQPQHF.

CDR3 loop: CASQDGGDRGLHEQYF. CDR3 DNA: TGTGCCAGCCAGGATGGAGGGGACAGGGGGCTCCACGAGCAGTACTTC. The genes are TRBV25-1 and TRBJ2-7, with 12 bases matching TRBD1. Per the germline V gene, CDR1 is MGHDK and CDR2 is SYGVNS. This CDR3 contains 16 residues. V shed 8 bases and J 5 bases; nucleotides not matched to a gene: 13.

The J gene is TRBJ2-2, the V gene TRBV5-1, with 10 bases identical to TRBD2. CDR1 is SGHRS, CDR2 YFSETQ, per germline. The CDR3 contains 15 residues. V dropped 4 bases and J dropped 6; count of bases not matched to a gene: 6. The CDR3 here is CASSRTSGGSGELFF. The CDR3 DNA reads as TGCGCCAGCAGCCGGACTAGCGGCGGGTCCGGGGAGCTGTTTTTT.

This clone appeared once. This chain uses TRBV19 with TRBJ2-1; 8 positions agree with TRBD1. Per the germline V gene, CDR1 is LNHDA and CDR2 is SQIVND (reference sequence). Trimming took 6 bases from V and 4 from J; bases not matched to a gene: 11. The CDR3 length is 16 residues. This chain's CDR3 is CASRMIGQGMYNEQFF. DNA of the CDR3: TGTGCCAGTAGGATGATTGGACAGGGAATGTACAATGAGCAGTTCTTC. The full variable domain, with the rest looked up from reference TRBV19 and TRBJ2-1, is DGGITQSPKYLFRKEGQNVTLSCEQNLNHDAMYWYRQDPGQGLRLIYYSQIVNDFQKGDIAEGYSVSREKKESFPLTVTSAQKNPTAFYLCASRMIGQGMYNEQFFGPGTRLTVL.

This sequence joins TRBV29-1 and TRBJ1-1; possible D gene TRBD1, 5 bases. V lost 3 bases, J lost 1 base, and 9 bases lay in between. The CDR3 contains 13 residues. Germline V gene lookup returns CDR1 SQVTM and CDR2 ANQGSEA. The CDR3 region has the DNA TGCAGCGTTGACCGGGGGGAGAACACTGAAGCTTTCTTT. Residues: CSVDRGENTEAFF. Looking up the rest from reference TRBV29-1 and TRBJ1-1 gives the full variable domain: SAVISQKPSRDICQRGTSLTIQCQVDSQVTMMFWYRQQPGQSLTLIATANQGSEATYESGFVIDKFPISRPNLTFSTLTVSNMSPEDSSIYLCSVDRGENTEAFFGQGTRLTVV.

A single count supports this clone. One base away lies a much larger clone, so this may be a sequencing read error. The rearrangement uses TRBV11-2 and TRBJ1-1; D gene ambiguous. V was trimmed by 2 bases and J by 1 base, leaving 5 bases between them. The germline CDR1 and CDR2 sequences are SGHAT and FQNNGV. This CDR3 is 13 amino acids long. The CDR3 spells CASSLSGNTEAFF. CDR3 nucleotides: TGTGCCAGCAGCTTATCAGGGAACACTGAAGCTTTCTTT.

This clone was seen a few times. The V call is TRBV5-6, the J call TRBJ2-7; no clear D gene. The CDR3 runs to 18 residues. V was trimmed by 0 bases and J by 3 bases, leaving 22 bases between them. Germline V gene sequence: CDR1 SGHDT, CDR2 YYEEEE. For the CDR3, the DNA is TGTGCCAGCAGCTTGGGGAGTTGGTTTTCCCCCCTCAGCTACGAGCAGTACTTC. Translated: CASSLGSWFSPLSYEQYF.